What follows are 5 T cell receptor beta chains derived from one specimen sequenced in a study of CD8+ T cells in alopecia areata. In five patients, CD4+ T cells were split by CD25+CD127- sorting. Extraction and reverse transcription of RNA yielded cDNA as the sequencing template. Profiled with immunoSEQ multiplex PCR; TCRdb holds only in-frame clones, not every one. The sample lists around 36,000 clones, more than 50% occurring once. Material for sequencing was CD4+ Tregs sorted from blood. These receptors were obtained from a human donor with alopecia areata.

This rearrangement joins TRBV27 to TRBJ2-1, with TRBD2 matching over 8 bases. V shed 4 bases and J 4 bases; nucleotides not matched to a gene: 6. The CDR3 sequence is 15 residues long. Germline lookup yields CDR1 MNHEY and CDR2 SMNVEV (reference sequence). The CDR3 DNA is TGTGCCAGCAGTTATAGCGGGGTGGGTTACAATGAGCAGTTCTTC. Translated, it gives CASSYSGVGYNEQFF.

This clone has only a few counts. The DNA for the CDR3 is TGCGCCAGCAGCCAAGTAGTGGCGGATACGCAGTATTTT. Translating gives CASSQVVADTQYF. This rearrangement joins TRBV4-3 to TRBJ2-3, with D unclear. Looked up from germline, CDR1 is LGHNA and CDR2 is YSLEER. The V and J ends lost 1 base and 6 bases respectively, with 8 bases between them. The length of the CDR3 is 13 residues.

The table lists this clone with a count of one. The gene calls are TRBV7-9 and TRBJ1-3; D uncertain. CDR1 and CDR2 (germline): SEHNR, FQNEAQ (reference sequence). V lost 6 bases to trimming and J lost 0 bases, with 9 bases between them. This CDR3 has 14 residues. CDR3: CASRGASSGNTIYF. CDR3 bases: TGTGCCAGCAGAGGAGCGAGCTCTGGAAACACCATATATTTT.

The chain couples TRBV11-1 to TRBJ1-4; D remains unclear. Trimming stripped 1 base from V and 8 bases from J, with 8 bases between. CDR3 size: 13 residues. The germline CDR1 and CDR2 sequences are SGHAT and FQDESV (reference sequence). The CDR3 coding sequence is TGTGCCAGCAGCTTAGGACTGGACGAAAAACTGTTTTTT. This translates into CASSLGLDEKLFF.

V and J are TRBV29-1 and TRBJ2-1; TRBD2 might be the D (5 bases). V was cut by 8 bases and J by 12 bases, with 17 bases left in between. The CDR3 covers 11 residues. The V gene's germline CDR1 is SQVTM and CDR2 ANQGSEA. In nucleotides, the CDR3 is TGCAGCTGTTTTTGGTATGCGGGGCAGTTCTTC. This codes for CSCFWYAGQFF.